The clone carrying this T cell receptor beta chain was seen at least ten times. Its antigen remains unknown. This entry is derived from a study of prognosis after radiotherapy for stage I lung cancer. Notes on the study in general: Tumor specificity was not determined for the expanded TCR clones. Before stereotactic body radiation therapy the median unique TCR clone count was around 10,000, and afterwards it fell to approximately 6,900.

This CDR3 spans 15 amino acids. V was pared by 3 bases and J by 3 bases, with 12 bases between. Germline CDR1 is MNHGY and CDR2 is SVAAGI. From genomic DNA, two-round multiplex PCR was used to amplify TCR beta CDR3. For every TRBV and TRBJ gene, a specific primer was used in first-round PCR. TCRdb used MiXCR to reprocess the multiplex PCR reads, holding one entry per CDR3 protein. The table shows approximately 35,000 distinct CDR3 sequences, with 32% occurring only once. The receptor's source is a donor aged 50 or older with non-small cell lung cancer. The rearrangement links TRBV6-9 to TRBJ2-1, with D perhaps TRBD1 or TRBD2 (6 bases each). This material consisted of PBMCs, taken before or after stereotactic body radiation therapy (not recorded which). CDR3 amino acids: CASSYSRGLYNEQFF. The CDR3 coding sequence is TGTGCCAGCAGTTACTCCCGGGGGCTCTACAATGAGCAGTTCTTC.